This paragraph covers one TCR beta chain sequence. What it binds is unknown. Amplified regions were TCR beta CDR3 sequences from RNA transcripts. The HTBI primer set drove a first-round RT-PCR of the TCR CDR3. TCRdb reprocessed the multiplex PCR reads via MiXCR and lists one record per CDR3 protein. The sample yields approximately 560,000 distinct CDR3 sequences, 15% to 17% seen once. This sample was taken from a study of T cells in Graves' hyperthyroidism and ophthalmopathy. No ophthalmopathy progression within 18 months constituted stable Graves' hyperthyroidism. Patients were excluded because of uncontrolled infection, other autoimmune disease, pregnancy or lactation. General study findings and limits: Researchers found most expanded thyroid clonotypes above 0.001 in blood as well.

The ends were cut back, 6 bases at V and 1 base at J, with 16 bases in the middle. This CDR3 comprises 16 residues. Germline-derived CDR1 and CDR2 are MNHNS and SASEGT. The receptor was derived from a young woman with Graves' hyperthyroidism. Sequencing was performed on blood. The chain carries TRBV6-1 and TRBJ2-1, with D possibly TRBD1 on 6 matching bases. Here the CDR3 DNA reads TGTGCCAGCAGCTCCTCACAGGGTATATCCTACAATGAGCAGTTCTTC. The encoded protein is CASSSSQGISYNEQFF.